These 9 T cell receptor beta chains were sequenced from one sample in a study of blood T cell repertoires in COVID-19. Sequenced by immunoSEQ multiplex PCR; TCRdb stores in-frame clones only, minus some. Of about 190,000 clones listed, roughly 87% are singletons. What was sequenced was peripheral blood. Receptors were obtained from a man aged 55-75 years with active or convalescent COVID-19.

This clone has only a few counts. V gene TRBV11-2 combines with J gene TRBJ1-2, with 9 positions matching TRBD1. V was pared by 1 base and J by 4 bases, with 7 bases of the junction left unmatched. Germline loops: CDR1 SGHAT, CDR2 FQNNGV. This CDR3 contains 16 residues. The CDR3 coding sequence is TGTGCCAGCAGCTTAGGGGACAGGGCAATCTTCTATGGCTACACCTTC. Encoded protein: CASSLGDRAIFYGYTF. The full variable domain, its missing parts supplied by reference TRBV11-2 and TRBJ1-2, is EAGVAQSPRYKIIEKRQSVAFWCNPISGHATLYWYQQILGQGPKLLIQFQNNGVVDDSQLPKDRFSAERLKGVDSTLKIQPAKLEDSAVYLCASSLGDRAIFYGYTFGSGTRLTVV.

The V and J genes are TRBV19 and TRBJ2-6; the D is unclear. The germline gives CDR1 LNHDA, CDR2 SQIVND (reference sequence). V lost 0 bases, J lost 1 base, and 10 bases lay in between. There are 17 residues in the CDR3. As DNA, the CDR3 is TGTGCCAGTAGTATAGATCGGCGGTCATCTGGGGCCAACGTCCTGACTTTC. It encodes CASSIDRRSSGANVLTF.

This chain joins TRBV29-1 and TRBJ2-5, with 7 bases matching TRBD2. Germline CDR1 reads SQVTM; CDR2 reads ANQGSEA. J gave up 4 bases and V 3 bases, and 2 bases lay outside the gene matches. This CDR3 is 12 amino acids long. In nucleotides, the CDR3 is TGCAGCGTTGAGGTAGCGGGAGAGACCCAGTACTTC. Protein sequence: CSVEVAGETQYF. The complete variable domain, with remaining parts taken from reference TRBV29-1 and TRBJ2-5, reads SAVISQKPSRDICQRGTSLTIQCQVDSQVTMMFWYRQQPGQSLTLIATANQGSEATYESGFVIDKFPISRPNLTFSTLTVSNMSPEDSSIYLCSVEVAGETQYFGPGTRLLVL.

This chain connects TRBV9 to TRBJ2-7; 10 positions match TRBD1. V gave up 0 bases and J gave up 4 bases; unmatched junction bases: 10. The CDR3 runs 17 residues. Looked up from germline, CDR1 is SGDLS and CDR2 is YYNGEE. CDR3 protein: CASSVDIFGTGEYEQYF. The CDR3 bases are TGTGCCAGCAGCGTAGATATATTTGGGACAGGGGAATACGAGCAGTACTTC.

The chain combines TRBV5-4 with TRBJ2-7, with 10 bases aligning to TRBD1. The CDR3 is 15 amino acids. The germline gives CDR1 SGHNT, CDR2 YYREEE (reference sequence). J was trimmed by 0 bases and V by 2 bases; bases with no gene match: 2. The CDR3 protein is CASSFGQGGSYEQYF. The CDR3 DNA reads TGTGCCAGCAGCTTCGGACAGGGGGGCTCCTACGAGCAGTACTTC.

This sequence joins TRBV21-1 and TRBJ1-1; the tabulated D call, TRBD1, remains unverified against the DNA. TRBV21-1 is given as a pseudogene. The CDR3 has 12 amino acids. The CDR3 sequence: CASSKGNTEAFF. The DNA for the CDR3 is TGTGCCAGCAGCAAGGGCAACACTGAAGCTTTCTTT.

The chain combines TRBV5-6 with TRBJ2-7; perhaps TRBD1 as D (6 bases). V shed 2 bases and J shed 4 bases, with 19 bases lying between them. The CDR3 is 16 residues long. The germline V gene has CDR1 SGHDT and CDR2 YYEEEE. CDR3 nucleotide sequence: TGTGCCAGCAGCTTATTTTCGGGACACGGGCTATACGAGCAGTACTTC. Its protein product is CASSLFSGHGLYEQYF.

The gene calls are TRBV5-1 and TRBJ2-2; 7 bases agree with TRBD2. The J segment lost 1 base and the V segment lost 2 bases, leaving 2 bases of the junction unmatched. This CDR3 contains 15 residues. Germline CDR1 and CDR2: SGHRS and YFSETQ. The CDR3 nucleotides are TGCGCCAGCAGCTTAGCTAGCGGGAACACCGGGGAGCTGTTTTTT. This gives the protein CASSLASGNTGELFF. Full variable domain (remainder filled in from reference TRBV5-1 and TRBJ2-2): KAGVTQTPRYLIKTRGQQVTLSCSPISGHRSVSWYQQTPGQGLQFLFEYFSETQRNKGNFPGRFSGRQFSNSRSEMNVSTLELGDSALYLCASSLASGNTGELFFGEGSRLTVL.

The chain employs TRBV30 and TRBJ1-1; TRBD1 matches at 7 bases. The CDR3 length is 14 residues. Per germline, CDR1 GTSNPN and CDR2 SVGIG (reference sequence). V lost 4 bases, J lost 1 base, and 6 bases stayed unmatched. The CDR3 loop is CAWTKGTANTEAFF. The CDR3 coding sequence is TGTGCCTGGACCAAAGGGACAGCGAACACTGAAGCTTTCTTT.